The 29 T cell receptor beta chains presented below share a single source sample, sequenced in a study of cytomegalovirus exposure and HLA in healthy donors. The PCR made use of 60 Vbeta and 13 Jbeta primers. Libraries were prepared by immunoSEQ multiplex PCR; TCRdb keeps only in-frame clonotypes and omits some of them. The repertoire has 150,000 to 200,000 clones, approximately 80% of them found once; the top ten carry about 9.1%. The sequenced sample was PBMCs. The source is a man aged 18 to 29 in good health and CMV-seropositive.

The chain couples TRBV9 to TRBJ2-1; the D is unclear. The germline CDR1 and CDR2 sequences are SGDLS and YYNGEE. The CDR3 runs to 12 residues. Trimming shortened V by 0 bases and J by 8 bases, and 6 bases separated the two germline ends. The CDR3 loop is CASSVVEHEQFF. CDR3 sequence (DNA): TGTGCCAGCAGCGTAGTCGAGCATGAGCAGTTCTTC.

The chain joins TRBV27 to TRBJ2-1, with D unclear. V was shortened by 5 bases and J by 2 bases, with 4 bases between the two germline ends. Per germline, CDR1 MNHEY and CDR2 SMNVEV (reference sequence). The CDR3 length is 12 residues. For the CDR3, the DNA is TGTGCCAGCAGTCCCACCTACAATGAGCAGTTCTTC. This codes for CASSPTYNEQFF.

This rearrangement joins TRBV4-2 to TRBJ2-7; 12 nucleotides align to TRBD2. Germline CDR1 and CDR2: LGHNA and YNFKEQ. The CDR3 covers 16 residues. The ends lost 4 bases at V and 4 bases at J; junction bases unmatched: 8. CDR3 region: CASSRSSGRDGYEQYF. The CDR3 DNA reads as TGTGCCAGCAGCCGATCTAGCGGGAGGGACGGATACGAGCAGTACTTC.

In DNA, the CDR3 is TGTGCCAGCAGCGGCTCCGGGGGGGTAAACATTCAGTACTTC. Amino acids: CASSGSGGVNIQYF. The V and J genes are TRBV7-9 and TRBJ2-4; 8 bases line up with TRBD2. This CDR3 has 14 residues. Trimming cost V 5 bases and J 6 bases; bases outside gene matches: 6. Germline V gene lookup returns CDR1 SEHNR and CDR2 FQNEAQ (reference sequence).

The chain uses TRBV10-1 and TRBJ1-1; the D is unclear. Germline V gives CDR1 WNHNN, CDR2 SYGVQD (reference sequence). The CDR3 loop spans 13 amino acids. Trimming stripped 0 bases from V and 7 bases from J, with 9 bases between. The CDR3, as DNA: TGCGCCAGCAGTGAGTCTGTGTCAGGTGAAGCTTTCTTT. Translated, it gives CASSESVSGEAFF.

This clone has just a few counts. The CDR3 DNA follows: TGTGCCAGCAGCGTAGACGGGGTCAGAGCCCAGTACTTC. It translates to CASSVDGVRAQYF. The chain recombines TRBV9 with TRBJ2-5; D possibly corresponds to TRBD2 (5 bases). V was shortened by 0 bases and J by 9 bases, with 12 bases between the two germline ends. Germline V gene data show CDR1 as SGDLS and CDR2 as YYNGEE. There are 13 residues in the CDR3. Looking up the rest from reference TRBV9 and TRBJ2-5 gives the full variable domain: DSGVTQTPKHLITATGQRVTLRCSPRSGDLSVYWYQQSLDQGLQFLIQYYNGEERAKGNILERFSAQQFPDLHSELNLSSLELGDSALYFCASSVDGVRAQYFGPGTRLLVL.

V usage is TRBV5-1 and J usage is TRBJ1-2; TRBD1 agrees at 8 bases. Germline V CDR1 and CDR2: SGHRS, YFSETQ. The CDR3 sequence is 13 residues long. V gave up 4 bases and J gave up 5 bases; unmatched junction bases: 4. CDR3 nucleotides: TGCGCCAGCAGCATCGGACAGGGATATGGCTACACCTTC. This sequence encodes CASSIGQGYGYTF.

The CDR3 protein is CSVVFLRDTYEQYF. The CDR3, as DNA: TGCAGCGTTGTCTTCCTAAGGGACACCTACGAGCAGTACTTC. V usage is TRBV29-1 and J usage is TRBJ2-7, with D tentatively TRBD1 (6 bases). V was cut by 4 bases and J by 2 bases, with 15 bases left in between. Germline V lookup: CDR1 SQVTM, CDR2 ANQGSEA. This CDR3 has 14 amino acids.

The DNA for the CDR3 is TGCAGCGCCACCCCCGGGACATCGATCCTCTCCTACAATGAGCAGTTCTTC. Protein sequence: CSATPGTSILSYNEQFF. The chain is built from TRBV29-1 and TRBJ2-1, with D possibly TRBD1 on 6 matching bases. This CDR3 contains 17 residues. Germline CDR1 is SQVTM and CDR2 is ANQGSEA. V lost 7 bases and J lost 0, with 22 bases in between.

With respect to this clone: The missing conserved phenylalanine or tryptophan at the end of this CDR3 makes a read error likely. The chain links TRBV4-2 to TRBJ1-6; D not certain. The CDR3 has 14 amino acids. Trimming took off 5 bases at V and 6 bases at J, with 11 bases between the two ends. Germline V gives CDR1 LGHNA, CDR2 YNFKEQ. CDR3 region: CASSYGEGNSPLHL. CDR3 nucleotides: TGTGCCAGCAGCTATGGGGAGGGTAATTCACCCCTCCACCTT.

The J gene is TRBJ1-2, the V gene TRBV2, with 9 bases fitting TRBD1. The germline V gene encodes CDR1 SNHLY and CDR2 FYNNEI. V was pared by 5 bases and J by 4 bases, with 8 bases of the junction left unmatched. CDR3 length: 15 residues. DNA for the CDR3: TGTGCCAGCAGTTCCCTGACAGGGGGTACCTATGGCTACACCTTC. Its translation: CASSSLTGGTYGYTF.

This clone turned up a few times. CDR3 coding DNA: TGTGCCAGCAGCTTGCGAGGAGGGAGCGGCTACACCTTC. Translated, it gives CASSLRGGSGYTF. The chain has TRBV4-2 and TRBJ1-2; D is undetermined. Germline V gives CDR1 LGHNA, CDR2 YNFKEQ. This CDR3 region has 13 residues. The V end lost 5 bases, the J end lost 8 bases, and 15 bases lay between the germline ends.

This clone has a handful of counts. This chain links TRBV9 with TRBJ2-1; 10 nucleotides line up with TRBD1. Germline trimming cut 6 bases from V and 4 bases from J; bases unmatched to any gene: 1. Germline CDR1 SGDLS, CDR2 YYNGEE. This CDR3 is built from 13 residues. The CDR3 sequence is CASMGQGYNEQFF. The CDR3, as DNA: TGTGCCAGCATGGGACAGGGGTACAATGAGCAGTTCTTC.

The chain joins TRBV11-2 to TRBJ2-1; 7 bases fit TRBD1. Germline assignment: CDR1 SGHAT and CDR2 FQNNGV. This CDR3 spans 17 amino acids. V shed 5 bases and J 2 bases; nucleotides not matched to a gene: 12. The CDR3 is CASSPLTGLDTYNEQFF. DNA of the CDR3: TGTGCCAGCAGCCCATTGACAGGGCTGGATACCTACAATGAGCAGTTCTTC.

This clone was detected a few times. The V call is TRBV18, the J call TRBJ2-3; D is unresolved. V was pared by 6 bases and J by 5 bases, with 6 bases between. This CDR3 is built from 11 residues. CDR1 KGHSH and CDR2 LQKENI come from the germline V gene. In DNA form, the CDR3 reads TGTGCCAGCTCCATCATAGATACGCAGTATTTT. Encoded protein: CASSIIDTQYF.

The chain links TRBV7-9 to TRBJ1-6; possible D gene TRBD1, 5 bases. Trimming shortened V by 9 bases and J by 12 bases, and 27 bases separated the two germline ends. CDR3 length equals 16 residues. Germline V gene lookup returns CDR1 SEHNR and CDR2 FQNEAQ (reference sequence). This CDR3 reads CARPGDRAFKGKPLHF. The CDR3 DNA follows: TGTGCCAGGCCGGGGGACCGGGCCTTCAAGGGAAAACCCCTCCACTTT.

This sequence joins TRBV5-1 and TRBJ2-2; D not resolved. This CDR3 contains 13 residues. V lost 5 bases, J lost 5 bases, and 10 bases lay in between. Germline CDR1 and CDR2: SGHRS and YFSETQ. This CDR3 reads CASRLGETGELFF. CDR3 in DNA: TGCGCCAGCAGATTAGGAGAGACCGGGGAGCTGTTTTTT.

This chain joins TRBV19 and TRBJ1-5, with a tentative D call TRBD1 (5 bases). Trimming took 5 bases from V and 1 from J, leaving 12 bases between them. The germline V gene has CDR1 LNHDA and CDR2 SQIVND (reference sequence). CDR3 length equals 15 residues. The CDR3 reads CASSFGAGSNQPQHF. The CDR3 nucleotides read TGTGCCAGTAGTTTTGGGGCAGGGAGCAATCAGCCCCAGCATTTT.

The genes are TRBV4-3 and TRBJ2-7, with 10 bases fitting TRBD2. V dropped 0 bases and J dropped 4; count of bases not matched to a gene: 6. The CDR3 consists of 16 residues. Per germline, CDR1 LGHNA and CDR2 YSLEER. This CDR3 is CASSQDRSSGGYEQYF. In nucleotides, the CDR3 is TGCGCCAGCAGCCAAGATCGGTCTAGCGGGGGATACGAGCAGTACTTC.

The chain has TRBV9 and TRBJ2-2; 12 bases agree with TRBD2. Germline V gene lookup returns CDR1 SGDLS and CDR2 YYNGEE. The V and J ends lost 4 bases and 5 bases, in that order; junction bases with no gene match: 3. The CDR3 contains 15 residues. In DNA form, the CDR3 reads TGTGCCAGCAGCTTCGGACTAGCGGGAACCGGGGAGCTGTTTTTT. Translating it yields CASSFGLAGTGELFF.

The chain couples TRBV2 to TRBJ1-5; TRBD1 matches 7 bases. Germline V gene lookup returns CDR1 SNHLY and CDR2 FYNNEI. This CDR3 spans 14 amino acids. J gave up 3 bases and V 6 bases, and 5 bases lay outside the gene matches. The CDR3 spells CASRATGNNQPQHF. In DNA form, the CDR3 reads TGTGCCAGCAGAGCGACAGGGAACAATCAGCCCCAGCATTTT.

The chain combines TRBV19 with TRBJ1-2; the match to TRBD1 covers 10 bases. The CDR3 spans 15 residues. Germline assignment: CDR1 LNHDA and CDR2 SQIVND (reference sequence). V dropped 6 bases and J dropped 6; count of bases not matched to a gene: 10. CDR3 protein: CASSDRGRMIDGYTF. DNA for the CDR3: TGTGCCAGTAGCGACAGGGGGCGTATGATTGATGGCTACACCTTC. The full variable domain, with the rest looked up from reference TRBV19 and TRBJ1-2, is DGGITQSPKYLFRKEGQNVTLSCEQNLNHDAMYWYRQDPGQGLRLIYYSQIVNDFQKGDIAEGYSVSREKKESFPLTVTSAQKNPTAFYLCASSDRGRMIDGYTFGSGTRLTVV.

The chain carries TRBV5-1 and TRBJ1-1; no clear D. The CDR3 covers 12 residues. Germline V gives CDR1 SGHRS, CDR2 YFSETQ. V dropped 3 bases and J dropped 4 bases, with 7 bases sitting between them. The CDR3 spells CASSSGSTEAFF. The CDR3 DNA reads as TGCGCCAGCAGCTCCGGGTCCACTGAAGCTTTCTTT.

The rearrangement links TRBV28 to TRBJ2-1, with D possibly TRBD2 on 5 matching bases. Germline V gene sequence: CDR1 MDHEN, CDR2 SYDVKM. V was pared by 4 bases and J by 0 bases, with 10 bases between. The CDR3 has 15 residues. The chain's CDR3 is CASSWGGSSYNEQFF. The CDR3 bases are TGTGCCAGCAGTTGGGGTGGGAGCTCCTACAATGAGCAGTTCTTC.

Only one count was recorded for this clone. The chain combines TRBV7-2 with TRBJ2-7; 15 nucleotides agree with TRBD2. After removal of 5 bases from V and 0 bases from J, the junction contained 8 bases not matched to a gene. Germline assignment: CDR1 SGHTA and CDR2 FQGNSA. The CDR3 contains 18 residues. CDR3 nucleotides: TGTGCCAGCAGCGCAGTGGGGACTAGCGGGAGGAGCTCCTACGAGCAGTACTTC. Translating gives CASSAVGTSGRSSYEQYF.

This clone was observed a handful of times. CDR3 DNA sequence: TGCAGCGTTGGGCAGGGAGGAGAGACCCAGTACTTC. It specifies CSVGQGGETQYF. The V gene is TRBV29-1, the J gene TRBJ2-5, with D possibly TRBD2 on 6 matching bases. The CDR3 has 12 residues. V was clipped by 4 bases and J by 4 bases, with 10 bases between them. CDR1 is SQVTM, CDR2 ANQGSEA, per germline.

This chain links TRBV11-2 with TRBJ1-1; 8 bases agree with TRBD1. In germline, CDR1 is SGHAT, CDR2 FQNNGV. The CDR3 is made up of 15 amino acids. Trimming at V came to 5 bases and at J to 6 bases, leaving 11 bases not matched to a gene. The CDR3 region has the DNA TGTGCCAGCAGCCTTGCCCTAGGACAGGGCGCTGAAGCTTTCTTT. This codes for CASSLALGQGAEAFF.

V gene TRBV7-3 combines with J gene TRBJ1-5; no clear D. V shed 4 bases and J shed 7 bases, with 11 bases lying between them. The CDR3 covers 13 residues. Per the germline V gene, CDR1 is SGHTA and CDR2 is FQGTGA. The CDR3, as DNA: TGTGCCAGCAGCTCCCCACGGGTCCAGCCCCAGCATTTT. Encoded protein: CASSSPRVQPQHF. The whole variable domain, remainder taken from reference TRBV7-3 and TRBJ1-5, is GAGVSQTPSNKVTEKGKYVELRCDPISGHTALYWYRQSLGQGPEFLIYFQGTGAADDSGLPNDRFFAVRPEGSVSTLKIQRTERGDSAVYLCASSSPRVQPQHFGDGTRLSIL.

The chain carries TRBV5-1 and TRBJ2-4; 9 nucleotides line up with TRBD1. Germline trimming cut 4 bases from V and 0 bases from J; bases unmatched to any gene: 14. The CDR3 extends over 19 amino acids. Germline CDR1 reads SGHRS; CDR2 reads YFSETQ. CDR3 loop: CASSTGTGNSSLAKNIQYF. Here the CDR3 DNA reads TGCGCCAGCAGCACCGGGACAGGGAACTCCAGCCTAGCCAAAAACATTCAGTACTTC.